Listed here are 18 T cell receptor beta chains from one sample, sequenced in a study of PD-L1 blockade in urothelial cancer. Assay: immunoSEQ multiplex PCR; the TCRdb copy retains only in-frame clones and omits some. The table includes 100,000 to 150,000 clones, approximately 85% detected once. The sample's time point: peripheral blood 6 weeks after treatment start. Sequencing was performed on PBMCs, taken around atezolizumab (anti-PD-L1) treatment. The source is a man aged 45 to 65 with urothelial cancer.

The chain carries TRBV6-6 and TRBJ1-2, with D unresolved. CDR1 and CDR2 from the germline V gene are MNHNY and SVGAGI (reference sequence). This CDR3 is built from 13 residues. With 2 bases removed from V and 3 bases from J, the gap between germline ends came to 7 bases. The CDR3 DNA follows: TGTGCCAGCAGTTACACGGAGGACTATGGCTACACCTTC. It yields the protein CASSYTEDYGYTF.

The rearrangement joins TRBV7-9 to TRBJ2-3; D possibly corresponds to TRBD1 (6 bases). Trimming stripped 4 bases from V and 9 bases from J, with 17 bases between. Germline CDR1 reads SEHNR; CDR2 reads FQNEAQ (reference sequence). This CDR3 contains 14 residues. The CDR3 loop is CASSSDTRGWTQYF. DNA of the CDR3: TGTGCCAGCAGCTCCGATACCAGGGGATGGACGCAGTATTTT.

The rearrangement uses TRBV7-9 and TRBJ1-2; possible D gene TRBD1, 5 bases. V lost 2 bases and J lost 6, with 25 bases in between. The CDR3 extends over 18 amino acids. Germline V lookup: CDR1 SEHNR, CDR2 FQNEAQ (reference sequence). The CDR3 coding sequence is TGTGCCAGCAGCTTATTGGCAAATGGACCCTTTAACAGGAATGGCTACACCTTC. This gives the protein CASSLLANGPFNRNGYTF.

CDR3 region: CAWSVPAGGSYEQYF. DNA of the CDR3: TGTGCCTGGAGTGTACCTGCGGGTGGCTCCTACGAGCAGTACTTC. This chain uses TRBV30 with TRBJ2-7; D is perhaps TRBD2 (5 bases). The CDR3 runs to 15 residues. Germline CDR1 GTSNPN, CDR2 SVGIG (reference sequence). Between the trimmed V and J ends, which lost 0 bases and 0 bases, there was a span of 12 bases. The whole variable domain, filled in from reference TRBV30 and TRBJ2-7, reads SQTIHQWPATLVQPVGSPLSLECTVEGTSNPNLYWYRQAAGRGLQLLFYSVGIGQISSEVPQNLSASRPQDRQFILSSKKLLLSDSGFYLCAWSVPAGGSYEQYFGPGTRLTVT.

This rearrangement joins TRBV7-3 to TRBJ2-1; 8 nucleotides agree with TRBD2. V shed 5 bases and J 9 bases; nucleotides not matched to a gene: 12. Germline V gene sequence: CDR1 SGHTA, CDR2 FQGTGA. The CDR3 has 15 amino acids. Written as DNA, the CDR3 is TGTGCCAGCAGCCTCGGACAGAGCGGGAGTGGTGAGCAGTTCTTC. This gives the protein CASSLGQSGSGEQFF.

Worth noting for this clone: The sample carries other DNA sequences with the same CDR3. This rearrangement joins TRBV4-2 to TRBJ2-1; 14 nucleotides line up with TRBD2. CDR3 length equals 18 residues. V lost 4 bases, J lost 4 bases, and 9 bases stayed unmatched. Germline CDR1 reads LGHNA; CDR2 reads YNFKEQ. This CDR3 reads CASSLTSGRAAAYNEQFF. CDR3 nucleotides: TGTGCCAGCAGCCTGACTAGCGGGAGGGCCGCCGCATACAATGAGCAGTTCTTC.

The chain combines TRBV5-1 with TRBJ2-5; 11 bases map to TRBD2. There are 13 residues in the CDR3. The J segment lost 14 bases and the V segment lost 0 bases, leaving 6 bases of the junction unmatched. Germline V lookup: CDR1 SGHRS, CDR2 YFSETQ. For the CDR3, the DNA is TGCGCCAGCAGCTTGGAGGATAGCGGGAGGGTTTACTTC. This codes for CASSLEDSGRVYF.

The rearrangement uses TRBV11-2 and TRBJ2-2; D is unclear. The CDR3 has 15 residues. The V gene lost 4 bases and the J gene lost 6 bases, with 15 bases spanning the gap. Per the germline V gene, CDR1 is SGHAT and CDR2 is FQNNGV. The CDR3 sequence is CASSSEVAISGELFF. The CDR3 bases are TGTGCCAGCAGCTCTGAGGTGGCTATCTCCGGGGAGCTGTTTTTT.

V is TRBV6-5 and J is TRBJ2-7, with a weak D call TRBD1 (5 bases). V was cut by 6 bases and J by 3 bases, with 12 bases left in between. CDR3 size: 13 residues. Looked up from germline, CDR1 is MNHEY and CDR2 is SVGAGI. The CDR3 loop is CASSPDTLYEQYF. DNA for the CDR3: TGTGCCAGCAGCCCGGACACCCTCTACGAGCAGTACTTC.

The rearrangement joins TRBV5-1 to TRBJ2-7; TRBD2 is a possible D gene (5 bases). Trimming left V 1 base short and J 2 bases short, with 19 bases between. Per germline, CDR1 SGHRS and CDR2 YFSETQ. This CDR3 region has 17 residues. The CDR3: CASSLKVSSGMAYEQYF. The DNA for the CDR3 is TGCGCCAGCAGCTTGAAAGTTTCTTCGGGAATGGCCTACGAGCAGTACTTC.

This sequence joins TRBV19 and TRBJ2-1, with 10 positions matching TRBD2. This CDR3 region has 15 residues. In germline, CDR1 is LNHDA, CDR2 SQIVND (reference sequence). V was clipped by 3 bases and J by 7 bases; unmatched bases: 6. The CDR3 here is CASSILLAGENEQFF. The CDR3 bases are TGTGCCAGTAGTATCCTTCTAGCGGGAGAAAATGAGCAGTTCTTC.

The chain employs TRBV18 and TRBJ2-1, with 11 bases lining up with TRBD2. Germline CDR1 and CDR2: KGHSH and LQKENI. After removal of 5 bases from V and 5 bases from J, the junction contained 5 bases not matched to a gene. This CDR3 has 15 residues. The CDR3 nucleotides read TGTGCCAGCTCATCCCCGGGACTAGCGGACAATGAGCAGTTCTTC. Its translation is CASSSPGLADNEQFF.

CDR3 residues: CASRNGLPYNEQFF. In DNA form, the CDR3 reads TGTGCCAGCAGAAATGGACTGCCCTACAATGAGCAGTTCTTC. V usage is TRBV2 and J usage is TRBJ2-1; D is possibly TRBD2 (5 bases). V lost 6 bases, J lost 2 bases, and 11 bases lay in between. Looked up from germline, CDR1 is SNHLY and CDR2 is FYNNEI. This CDR3 contains 14 residues. The full variable domain, its missing parts supplied by reference TRBV2 and TRBJ2-1, is EPEVTQTPSHQVTQMGQEVILRCVPISNHLYFYWYRQILGQKVEFLVSFYNNEISEKSEIFDDQFSVERPDGSNFTLKIRSTKLEDSAMYFCASRNGLPYNEQFFGPGTRLTVL.

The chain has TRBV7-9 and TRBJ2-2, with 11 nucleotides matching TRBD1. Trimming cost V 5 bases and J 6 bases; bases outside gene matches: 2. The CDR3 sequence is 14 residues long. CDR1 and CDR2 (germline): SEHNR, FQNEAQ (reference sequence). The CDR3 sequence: CASSRTGGSGELFF. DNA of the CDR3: TGTGCCAGCAGCCGGACAGGGGGCTCCGGGGAGCTGTTTTTT.

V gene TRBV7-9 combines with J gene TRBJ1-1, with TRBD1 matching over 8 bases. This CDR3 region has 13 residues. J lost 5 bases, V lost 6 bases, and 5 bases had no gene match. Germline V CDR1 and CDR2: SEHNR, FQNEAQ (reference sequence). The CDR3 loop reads CASRRTGSTEAFF. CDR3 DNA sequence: TGTGCCAGCAGGAGGACAGGGTCTACTGAAGCTTTCTTT.

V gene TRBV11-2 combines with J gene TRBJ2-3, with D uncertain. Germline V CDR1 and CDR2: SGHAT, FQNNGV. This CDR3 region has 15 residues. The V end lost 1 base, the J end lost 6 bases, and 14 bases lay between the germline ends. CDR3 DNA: TGTGCCAGCAGCTTAGCCCCCACGCCTGGCGATACGCAGTATTTT. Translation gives CASSLAPTPGDTQYF.

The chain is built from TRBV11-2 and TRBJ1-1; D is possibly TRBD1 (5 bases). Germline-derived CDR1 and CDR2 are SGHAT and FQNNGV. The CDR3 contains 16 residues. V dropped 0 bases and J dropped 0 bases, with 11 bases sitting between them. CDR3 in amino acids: CASSLEAGVMNTEAFF. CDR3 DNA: TGTGCCAGCAGCTTAGAAGCGGGGGTTATGAACACTGAAGCTTTCTTT.

This CDR3 reads CASSPKLITGGRAKNIQYF. CDR3 DNA: TGTGCCAGCTCACCAAAACTGATCACCGGAGGGAGAGCCAAAAACATTCAGTACTTC. This chain joins TRBV18 and TRBJ2-4; TRBD2 might be the D (6 bases). There are 19 residues in the CDR3. The V and J ends lost 2 bases and 0 bases respectively, with 20 bases between them. Germline V gene data show CDR1 as KGHSH and CDR2 as LQKENI.